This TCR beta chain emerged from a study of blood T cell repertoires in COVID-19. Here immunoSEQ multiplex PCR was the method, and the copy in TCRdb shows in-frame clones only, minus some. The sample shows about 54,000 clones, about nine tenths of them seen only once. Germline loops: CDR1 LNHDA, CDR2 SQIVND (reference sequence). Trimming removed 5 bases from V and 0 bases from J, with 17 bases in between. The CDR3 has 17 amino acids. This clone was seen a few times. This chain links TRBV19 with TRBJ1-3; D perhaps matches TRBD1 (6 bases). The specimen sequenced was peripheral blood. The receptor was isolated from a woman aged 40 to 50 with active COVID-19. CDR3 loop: CASSVQGFGTSGNTIYF. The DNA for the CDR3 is TGTGCCAGTAGTGTACAGGGATTCGGGACCTCTGGAAACACCATATATTTT. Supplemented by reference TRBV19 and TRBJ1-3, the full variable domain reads DGGITQSPKYLFRKEGQNVTLSCEQNLNHDAMYWYRQDPGQGLRLIYYSQIVNDFQKGDIAEGYSVSREKKESFPLTVTSAQKNPTAFYLCASSVQGFGTSGNTIYFGEGSWLTVV.